This note documents a single T cell receptor (beta chain) sequence. The antigen is not known. The authors made TCR beta cDNA from approximately 500 ng total RNA with a constant-region primer. Libraries for TCR beta were built through three nested multiplex PCR rounds, which together made up a slightly modified ARM-PCR procedure. Researchers ran the first two PCR rounds for approximately 10 cycles each with TRBV1-TRBV30 forward primers and a C-beta reverse primer. From the multiplex PCR reads, TCRdb called clonotypes with MiXCR, one entry per CDR3 protein. The repertoire holds 45,000 to 55,000 distinct CDR3 sequences, with 70% to 85% as singletons. The sample belongs to a study of tumor-infiltrating lymphocytes in primary liver carcinoma. General study results and limits: All five tumor regions shared only about 7.5-24% of top clones. Compared with blood, tumor repertoires held significantly more in their top 250 clones.

Germline lookup yields CDR1 MDHEN and CDR2 SYDVKM. This CDR3 spans 15 amino acids. Between the trimmed V and J ends, which lost 5 bases and 4 bases, there was a span of 16 bases. Co-extraction of RNA and DNA was performed on roughly 20-33 mg of unsorted bulk tissue. Per tumor, sampling covered five separate regions. This rearrangement joins TRBV28 to TRBJ2-3, with D hard to call. The specimen was liver tumor tissue from sampling region 5. Described subset: tumor region T5, tumor centre. This TCR was recovered from a man between 35 and 55 years old with primary liver carcinoma and hepatitis B virus infection. The CDR3 DNA follows: TGTGCCAGCAGTAGGTCCGATAGGCACTCAGATACGCAGTATTTT. The encoded protein is CASSRSDRHSDTQYF.